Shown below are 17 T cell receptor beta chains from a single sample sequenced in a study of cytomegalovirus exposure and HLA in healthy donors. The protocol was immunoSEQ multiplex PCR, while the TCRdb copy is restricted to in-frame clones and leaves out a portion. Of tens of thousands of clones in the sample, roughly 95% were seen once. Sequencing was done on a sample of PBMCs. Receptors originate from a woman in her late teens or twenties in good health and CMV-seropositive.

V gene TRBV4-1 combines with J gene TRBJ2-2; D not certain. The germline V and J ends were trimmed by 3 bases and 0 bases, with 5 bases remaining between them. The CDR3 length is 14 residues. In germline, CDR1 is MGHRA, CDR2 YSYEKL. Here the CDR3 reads CASSQGANTGELFF. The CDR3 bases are TGCGCCAGCAGCCAGGGCGCGAACACCGGGGAGCTGTTTTTT.

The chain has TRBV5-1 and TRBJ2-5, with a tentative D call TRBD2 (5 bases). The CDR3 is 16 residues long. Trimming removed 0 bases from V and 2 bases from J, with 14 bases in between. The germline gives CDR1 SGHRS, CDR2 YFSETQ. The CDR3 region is CASSLAKGGRQETQYF. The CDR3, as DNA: TGCGCCAGCAGCTTGGCCAAGGGCGGGCGTCAAGAGACCCAGTACTTC.

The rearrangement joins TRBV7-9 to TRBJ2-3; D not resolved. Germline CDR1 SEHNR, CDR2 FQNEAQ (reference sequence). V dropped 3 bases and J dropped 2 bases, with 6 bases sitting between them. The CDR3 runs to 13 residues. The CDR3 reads CASSFLHTDTQYF. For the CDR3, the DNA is TGTGCCAGCAGCTTCTTACACACAGATACGCAGTATTTT.

CDR3 sequence: CASSQVASGTSSTDTQYF. For the CDR3, the DNA is TGTGCCAGCAGCCAAGTCGCCTCCGGGACTAGTAGCACAGATACGCAGTATTTT. J is TRBJ2-3 and V is TRBV4-2; 8 nucleotides match TRBD2. The CDR3 is 18 amino acids. Trimming at V came to 1 base and at J to 0 bases, leaving 9 bases not matched to a gene. Germline lookup yields CDR1 LGHNA and CDR2 YNFKEQ.

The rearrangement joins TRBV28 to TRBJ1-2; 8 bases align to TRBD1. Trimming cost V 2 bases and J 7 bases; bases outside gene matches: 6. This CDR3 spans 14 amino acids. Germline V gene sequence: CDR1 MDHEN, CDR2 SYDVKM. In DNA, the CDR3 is TGTGCCAGCAGTTTACCAGGGGGCGCCCGTGGCTACACCTTC. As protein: CASSLPGGARGYTF.

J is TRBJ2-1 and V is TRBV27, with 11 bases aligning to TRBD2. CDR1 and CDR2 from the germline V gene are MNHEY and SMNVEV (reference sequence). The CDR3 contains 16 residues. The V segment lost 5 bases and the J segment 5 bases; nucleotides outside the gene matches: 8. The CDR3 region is CASSPAEGLADNEQFF. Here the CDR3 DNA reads TGTGCCAGCAGTCCTGCAGAGGGACTAGCGGACAATGAGCAGTTCTTC.

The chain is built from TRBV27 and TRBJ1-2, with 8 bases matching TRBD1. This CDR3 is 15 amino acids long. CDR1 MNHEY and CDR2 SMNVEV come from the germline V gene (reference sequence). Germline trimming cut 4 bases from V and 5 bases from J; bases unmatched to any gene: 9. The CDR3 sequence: CASSSTQGAVYGYTF. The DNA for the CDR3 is TGTGCCAGCAGTTCAACTCAGGGGGCGGTTTATGGCTACACCTTC.

The CDR3 sequence is CASSTTGSAQYF. DNA of the CDR3: TGTGCCAGCAGCACGACAGGGTCGGCGCAGTATTTT. The chain links TRBV9 to TRBJ2-3; 7 nucleotides agree with TRBD1. Per germline, CDR1 SGDLS and CDR2 YYNGEE. The CDR3 contains 12 residues. V dropped 4 bases and J dropped 10; count of bases not matched to a gene: 6.

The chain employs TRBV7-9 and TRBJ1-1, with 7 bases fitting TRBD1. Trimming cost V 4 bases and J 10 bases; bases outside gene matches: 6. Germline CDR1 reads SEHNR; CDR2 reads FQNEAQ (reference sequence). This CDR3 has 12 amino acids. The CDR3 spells CASSSATGRAFF. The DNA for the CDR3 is TGTGCCAGCAGCTCGGCGACAGGGCGAGCTTTCTTT.

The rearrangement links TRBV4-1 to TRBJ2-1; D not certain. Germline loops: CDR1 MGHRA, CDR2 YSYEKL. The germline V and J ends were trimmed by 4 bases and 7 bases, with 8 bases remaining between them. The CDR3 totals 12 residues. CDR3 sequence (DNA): TGCGCCAGCAGCCCATCAATTAATGAGCAGTTCTTC. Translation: CASSPSINEQFF.

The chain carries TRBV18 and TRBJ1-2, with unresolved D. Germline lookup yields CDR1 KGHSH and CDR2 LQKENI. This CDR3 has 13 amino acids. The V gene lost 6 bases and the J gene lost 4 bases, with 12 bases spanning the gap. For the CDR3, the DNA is TGTGCCAGCTCTCTGGACTCAGGCTATGGCTACACCTTC. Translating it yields CASSLDSGYGYTF.

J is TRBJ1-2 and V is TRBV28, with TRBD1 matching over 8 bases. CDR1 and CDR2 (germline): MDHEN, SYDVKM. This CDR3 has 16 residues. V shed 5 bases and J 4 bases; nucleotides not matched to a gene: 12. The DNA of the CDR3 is TGTGCCAGCAGTCAGGGGACAGGAACGTCGGGCTATGGCTACACCTTC. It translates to CASSQGTGTSGYGYTF.

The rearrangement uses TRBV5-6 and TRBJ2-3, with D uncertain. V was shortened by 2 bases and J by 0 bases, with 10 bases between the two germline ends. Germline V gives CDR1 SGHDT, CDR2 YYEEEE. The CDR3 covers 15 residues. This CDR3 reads CASSFGITSTDTQYF. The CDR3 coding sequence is TGTGCCAGCAGCTTTGGTATTACTAGCACAGATACGCAGTATTTT.

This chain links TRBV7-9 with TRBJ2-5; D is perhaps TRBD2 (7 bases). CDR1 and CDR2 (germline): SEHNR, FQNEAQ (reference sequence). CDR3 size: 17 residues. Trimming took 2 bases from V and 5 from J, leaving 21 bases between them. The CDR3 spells CASSLRTERDGKETQYF. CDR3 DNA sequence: TGTGCCAGCAGCTTAAGGACAGAGCGGGATGGGAAGGAGACCCAGTACTTC.

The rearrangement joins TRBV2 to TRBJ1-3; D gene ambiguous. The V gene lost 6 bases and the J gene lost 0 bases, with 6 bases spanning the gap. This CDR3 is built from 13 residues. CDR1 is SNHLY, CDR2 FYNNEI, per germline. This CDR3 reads CASSENSGNTIYF. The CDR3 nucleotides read TGTGCCAGCAGCGAGAACTCTGGAAACACCATATATTTT.

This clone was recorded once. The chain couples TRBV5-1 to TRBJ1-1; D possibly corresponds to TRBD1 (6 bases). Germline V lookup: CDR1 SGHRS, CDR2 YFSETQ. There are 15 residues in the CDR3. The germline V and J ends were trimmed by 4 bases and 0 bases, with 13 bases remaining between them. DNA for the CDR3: TGCGCCAGCAGCAGGGGGAACTCCATGAACACTGAAGCTTTCTTT. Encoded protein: CASSRGNSMNTEAFF.

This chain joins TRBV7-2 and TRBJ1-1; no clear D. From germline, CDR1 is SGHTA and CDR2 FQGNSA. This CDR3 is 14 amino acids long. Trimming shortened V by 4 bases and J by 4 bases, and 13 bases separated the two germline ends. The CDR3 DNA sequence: TGTGCCAGCAGCTACCACCAAGGAGGCACTGAAGCTTTCTTT. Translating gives CASSYHQGGTEAFF.